The 18 T cell receptor beta chains reported below all come from one sample, sequenced in a study of shared clonotypes between healthy human individuals. Sequenced by immunoSEQ multiplex PCR; TCRdb stores in-frame clones only, minus some. Counted here are roughly 2.2 million clones, 80% to 95% occurring once; the ten biggest clones make up around 0.4%. The material sequenced was naive CD4+ T cells from PBMCs. Subset described: CD45RA+ positively selected. The receptors here all came from a man younger than 35 in good health. Some clones in this sample may be carry-over from other donors' samples.

The chain has TRBV7-2 and TRBJ2-7, with D hard to call. Germline CDR1 SGHTA, CDR2 FQGNSA. The V end was cut by 1 base, the J end by 6 bases, with 10 bases between. CDR3 length equals 13 residues. The CDR3 loop is CASSLVPAPEQYF. The CDR3 DNA reads TGTGCCAGCAGCTTAGTTCCTGCCCCCGAGCAGTACTTC. Full variable domain (outside the CDR3, taken from reference TRBV7-2 and TRBJ2-7): GAGVSQSPSNKVTEKGKDVELRCDPISGHTALYWYRQSLGQGLEFLIYFQGNSAPDKSGLPSDRFSAERTGGSVSTLTIQRTQQEDSAVYLCASSLVPAPEQYFGPGTRLTVT.

With respect to this clone: Other DNA sequences of this sample code for an identical CDR3. This chain connects TRBV9 to TRBJ2-3, with TRBD1 identical over 7 bases. The CDR3 extends over 15 amino acids. With V trimmed by 1 base and J by 0 bases, 2 bases remained unmatched. Germline CDR1 reads SGDLS; CDR2 reads YYNGEE. For the CDR3, the DNA is TGTGCCAGCAGCGTAACAGGGGCTAGCACAGATACGCAGTATTTT. Translating it yields CASSVTGASTDTQYF.

Only one count was recorded for this clone. The gene calls are TRBV5-1 and TRBJ2-4; D is possibly TRBD1 or TRBD2 (5 bases each). The CDR3 extends over 17 amino acids. Trimming removed 0 bases at V and 3 bases at J, with 16 bases between. From germline, CDR1 is SGHRS and CDR2 YFSETQ. CDR3 loop: CASSLAPGGEGKNIQYF. In DNA form, the CDR3 reads TGCGCCAGCAGCTTGGCCCCTGGGGGAGAGGGCAAAAACATTCAGTACTTC.

This sequence joins TRBV9 and TRBJ2-5; the D gene is possibly TRBD2 (6 bases). The CDR3 has 14 residues. V shed 0 bases and J shed 5 bases, with 11 bases lying between them. CDR1 is SGDLS, CDR2 YYNGEE, per germline. CDR3 sequence reads: CASSVGGVRETQYF. The CDR3 nucleotides are TGTGCCAGCAGCGTAGGCGGGGTTAGGGAGACCCAGTACTTC.

This chain joins TRBV5-6 and TRBJ2-7, with TRBD1 matching 9 bases. Per the germline V gene, CDR1 is SGHDT and CDR2 is YYEEEE. The CDR3 is 14 amino acids. Trimming cost V 0 bases and J 8 bases; bases outside gene matches: 6. CDR3 bases: TGTGCCAGCAGCTTGGGGGGGACAGGGCTACAGCAGTACTTC. Residues: CASSLGGTGLQQYF.

The rearrangement joins TRBV7-2 to TRBJ2-7, with D possibly TRBD1 on 6 matching bases. V shed 1 base and J shed 2 bases, with 12 bases lying between them. CDR3 size: 15 residues. Germline V CDR1 and CDR2: SGHTA, FQGNSA. CDR3 nucleotide sequence: TGTGCCAGCAGCTTAGACCGGGACACTACCTACGAGCAGTACTTC. This translates into CASSLDRDTTYEQYF.

This rearrangement joins TRBV5-1 to TRBJ1-4; the D gene is possibly TRBD1 (6 bases). Germline V gene sequence: CDR1 SGHRS, CDR2 YFSETQ. V gave up 1 base and J gave up 7 bases, with 11 bases separating them. CDR3 length: 14 residues. The CDR3 here is CASSLSGAGEKLFF. As DNA, the CDR3 is TGCGCCAGCAGCTTGTCAGGGGCGGGTGAAAAACTGTTTTTT.

The V and J genes are TRBV7-8 and TRBJ2-6; D possibly corresponds to TRBD2 (6 bases). Germline CDR1 is SGHVS and CDR2 is FQNEAQ. This CDR3 region has 19 residues. V gave up 1 base and J gave up 0 bases, with 16 bases separating them. CDR3 region: CASSLGHGTGGSGANVLTF. As DNA, the CDR3 is TGTGCCAGCAGCTTAGGTCATGGGACTGGGGGCTCTGGGGCCAACGTCCTGACTTTC. The entire variable domain, with the rest obtained from reference TRBV7-8 and TRBJ2-6, is as follows: GAGVSQSPRYKVAKRGQDVALRCDPISGHVSLFWYQQALGQGPEFLTYFQNEAQLDKSGLPSDRFFAERPEGSVSTLKIQRTQQEDSAVYLCASSLGHGTGGSGANVLTFGAGSRLTVL.

The J gene is TRBJ1-2, the V gene TRBV28; D is ambiguous. Germline-derived CDR1 and CDR2 are MDHEN and SYDVKM. The CDR3 has 15 residues. Deletions cut 4 bases from V and 2 bases from J, with 14 bases between. The CDR3 loop is CASSYRGEGNYGYTF. CDR3 coding DNA: TGTGCCAGCAGTTACCGGGGAGAGGGAAACTATGGCTACACCTTC.

This clone was counted once. DNA of the CDR3: TGTGCCAGCAGCTGGGGGACGGCCGGGCCCTACGAGCAGTACTTC. Protein: CASSWGTAGPYEQYF. The rearrangement uses TRBV11-1 and TRBJ2-7; D is tentatively TRBD1 or TRBD2 (5 bases each). The CDR3 extends over 15 amino acids. V was shortened by 4 bases and J by 2 bases, with 15 bases between the two germline ends. Germline CDR1 is SGHAT and CDR2 is FQDESV (reference sequence).

V usage is TRBV4-1 and J usage is TRBJ1-2; tentatively, D is TRBD1 (6 bases). CDR3 length equals 14 residues. Germline V gene lookup returns CDR1 MGHRA and CDR2 YSYEKL. Deletions cut 3 bases from V and 1 base from J, with 9 bases between. The DNA of the CDR3 is TGCGCCAGCAGCCACCAACAGGGTAACTATGGCTACACCTTC. Protein sequence: CASSHQQGNYGYTF.

V and J are TRBV7-8 and TRBJ2-2, with a possible D match to TRBD1 (6 bases). Trimming took 5 bases from V and 1 from J, leaving 17 bases between them. There are 17 residues in the CDR3. Germline assignment: CDR1 SGHVS and CDR2 FQNEAQ. This chain's CDR3 is CASSPGQRTVNTGELFF. The CDR3 coding sequence is TGTGCCAGCAGCCCGGGCCAGCGGACAGTGAACACCGGGGAGCTGTTTTTT.

The V and J genes are TRBV28 and TRBJ1-3, with D uncertain. V dropped 1 base and J dropped 5 bases, with 12 bases sitting between them. Germline lookup yields CDR1 MDHEN and CDR2 SYDVKM. This CDR3 region has 15 residues. DNA of the CDR3: TGTGCCAGCAGTTTATCCGGGGAGTTGAGAAACACCATATATTTT. It encodes CASSLSGELRNTIYF. Using reference TRBV28 and TRBJ1-3 for the parts outside the CDR3, the full variable domain is DVKVTQSSRYLVKRTGEKVFLECVQDMDHENMFWYRQDPGLGLRLIYFSYDVKMKEKGDIPEGYSVSREKKERFSLILESASTNQTSMYLCASSLSGELRNTIYFGEGSWLTVV.

The rearrangement links TRBV28 to TRBJ1-1, with 8 bases that match TRBD1. V gave up 10 bases and J gave up 10 bases; unmatched junction bases: 20. Looked up from germline, CDR1 is MDHEN and CDR2 is SYDVKM. CDR3 length equals 15 residues. The CDR3 region has the DNA TGTGCCACCCATATCTACAGGGGGTCGCGTGGTGCAGCTTTCTTT. This sequence encodes CATHIYRGSRGAAFF.

CDR3 protein: CASSLRWQVGETQYF. The CDR3 DNA reads TGTGCCAGCAGTTTACGGTGGCAGGTCGGGGAGACCCAGTACTTC. This chain uses TRBV28 with TRBJ2-5; no firm D call. CDR3 length equals 15 residues. The V gene's germline CDR1 is MDHEN and CDR2 SYDVKM. The ends were cut back, 2 bases at V and 5 bases at J, with 15 bases in the middle.

With respect to this clone: The same CDR3 also results from other DNA sequences found in this sample. The V and J genes are TRBV6-6 and TRBJ1-5; D gene uncertain. V was cut by 2 bases and J by 0 bases, with 8 bases left in between. The CDR3 spans 15 residues. In germline, CDR1 is MNHNY, CDR2 SVGAGI (reference sequence). The CDR3 DNA is TGTGCCAGCAGTTACAGTGGGGATAGCAATCAGCCCCAGCATTTT. This translates into CASSYSGDSNQPQHF.

This sequence joins TRBV5-8 and TRBJ2-7; TRBD1 agrees at 7 bases. V was clipped by 0 bases and J by 3 bases; unmatched bases: 6. CDR3 length equals 15 residues. Germline V CDR1 and CDR2: SGHTS, YDEGEE. This CDR3 is CASSLGGTDIYEQYF. The CDR3 DNA reads TGTGCCAGCAGCTTGGGAGGGACAGATATCTACGAGCAGTACTTC.

The V and J genes are TRBV30 and TRBJ1-2; 10 bases fit TRBD1. CDR3 length equals 18 residues. The J segment lost 4 bases and the V segment lost 1 base, leaving 15 bases of the junction unmatched. CDR1 is GTSNPN and CDR2 is SVGIG in the germline V gene (reference sequence). CDR3 DNA sequence: TGTGCCTGGAGTGGGCGACCGCGACCCGGGACAGGGGTCTATGGCTACACCTTC. This codes for CAWSGRPRPGTGVYGYTF. Filled out from reference TRBV30 and TRBJ1-2, the complete variable domain reads SQTIHQWPATLVQPVGSPLSLECTVEGTSNPNLYWYRQAAGRGLQLLFYSVGIGQISSEVPQNLSASRPQDRQFILSSKKLLLSDSGFYLCAWSGRPRPGTGVYGYTFGSGTRLTVV.